The rows below give T cell receptor beta chains drawn from one sample of a study of control samples from healthy donors and cancer patients. The data were produced by immunoSEQ multiplex PCR, yet TCRdb's version contains in-frame clones alone and is incomplete. Found here are around 130,000 clones, around nine tenths of them singletons; the top ten hold 12%. What was sequenced was blood. The receptors shown here come from a man between 25 and 39 years old in good health. Each CDR3 is given with its conserved first and last residue. A D gene is named only where the DNA matches it firmly. A row's size may be missing; if present it is once, few, many or a size class.

.	16	TRBJ1-2	TRBV4-1	TRBD1	CAPSHGWGGQGEGYTF	TGCGCCCCCAGCCACGGGTGGGGGGGACAGGGTGAAGGCTACACCTTC
.	16	TRBJ1-4	TRBV14	.	CASSQDQGRTNEKLFF	TGTGCCAGCAGCCAAGATCAAGGCCGCACTAATGAAAAACTGTTTTTT
.	13	TRBJ2-3	TRBV19	.	CASSIHRSDTQYF	TGTGCCAGTAGTATCCATCGCTCAGATACGCAGTATTTT
few	13	TRBJ2-7	TRBV4-2	.	CASSQEAVYEQYF	TGTGCCAGCAGCCAAGAGGCGGTCTACGAGCAGTACTTC
.	14	TRBJ1-3	TRBV2	.	CASSEGRAGNTIYF	TGTGCCAGCAGTGAAGGACGAGCTGGAAACACCATATATTTT
once	11	TRBJ1-2	TRBV6-1	.	CASSEVTGYTF	TGTGCCAGCAGTGAAGTAACTGGCTACACCTTC
.	12	TRBJ1-1	TRBV5-1	.	CASSLDSTWAFF	TGCGCCAGCAGCTTGGATTCTACGTGGGCTTTCTTT
.	12	TRBJ1-2	TRBV2	TRBD1	CATQGEVYGYTF	TGTGCCACCCAGGGGGAGGTCTATGGCTACACCTTC
.	18	TRBJ1-4	TRBV12-1	.	CASSFVRDGTPTNEKLFF	TGTGCCAGCAGCTTTGTTAGGGACGGGACACCTACTAATGAAAAACTGTTTTTT
.	15	TRBJ1-2	TRBV7-2	.	CASSRSRDSIYGYTF	TGTGCCAGCAGCCGTTCCAGGGATTCCATCTATGGCTACACCTTC
once	15	TRBJ1-5	TRBV14	.	CASSLGGGRNQPQHF	TGTGCCAGCAGCCTTGGTGGGGGTAGGAATCAGCCCCAGCATTTT
.	14	TRBJ2-2	TRBV5-1	.	CASSLVENTGELFF	TGCGCCAGCAGCTTGGTCGAGAACACCGGGGAGCTGTTTTTT
.	18	TRBJ1-1	TRBV6-1	TRBD1	CASSEIVQGVGLNTEAFF	TGTGCCAGCAGTGAAATCGTGCAGGGGGTGGGGCTGAACACTGAAGCTTTCTTT
.	14	TRBJ1-1	TRBV7-2	.	CASSPREGLAEAFF	TGTGCCAGCAGCCCGCGAGAGGGGCTGGCTGAAGCTTTCTTT
.	21	TRBJ2-2	TRBV7-3	.	CASSLNALGGHMRTNTGELFF	TGTGCCAGCAGCTTAAACGCTTTGGGGGGCCATATGAGGACGAACACCGGGGAGCTGTTTTTT
once	13	TRBJ2-6	TRBV19	.	CASSISGANVLTF	TGTGCCAGTAGTATCTCCGGGGCCAACGTCCTGACTTTC
.	16	TRBJ2-4	TRBV2	TRBD1	CASNPGQGGTKNIQYF	TGTGCCAGCAATCCGGGACAGGGGGGAACCAAAAACATTCAGTACTTC
.	14	TRBJ1-2	TRBV19	.	CASSIGGLRYGYTF	TGTGCCAGTAGTATCGGGGGTCTTCGCTATGGCTACACCTTC
.	15	TRBJ2-1	TRBV10-3	TRBD1	CAISLQGQGYNEQFF	TGTGCCATCAGTCTCCAGGGACAGGGCTACAATGAGCAGTTCTTC
.	16	TRBJ2-5	TRBV10-1	TRBD2	CASSEGLADLQETQYF	TGCGCCAGCAGTGAGGGACTAGCGGACCTTCAAGAGACCCAGTACTTC
.	15	TRBJ2-2	TRBV4-2	.	CASSQSGRNTGELFF	TGTGCCAGCAGCCAAAGTGGGAGGAACACCGGGGAGCTGTTTTTT
.	16	TRBJ2-3	TRBV12-5	TRBD2	CASGFAGGRLTDTQYF	TGTGCTAGTGGTTTTGCGGGGGGGCGGCTAACGGATACGCAGTATTTT
.	13	TRBJ1-1	TRBV11-3	.	CASSLAVNTEAFF	TGTGCCAGCAGCTTAGCCGTGAACACTGAAGCTTTCTTT
.	13	TRBJ1-6	TRBV30	.	CAWSRQRNSPLHF	TGTGCCTGGAGCAGACAGAGAAATTCACCCCTCCACTTT
.	14	TRBJ2-5	TRBV25-1	TRBD1	CASSETGPQETQYF	TGTGCCAGCAGTGAGACAGGGCCCCAAGAGACCCAGTACTTC
.	12	TRBJ2-1	TRBV7-2	.	CASSLYGGEQFF	TGTGCCAGCAGCTTATATGGGGGTGAGCAGTTCTTC
few	13	TRBJ1-1	TRBV18	.	CASSPLRETEAFF	TGTGCCAGCTCACCTCTTAGGGAGACTGAAGCTTTCTTT
.	12	TRBJ1-1	TRBV7-9	.	CASSLEDLKAFF	TGTGCCAGCAGCTTAGAAGACCTTAAAGCTTTCTTT
.	13	TRBJ2-3	TRBV15	.	CATSQGGTDTQYF	TGTGCCACCAGCCAGGGGGGGACAGATACGCAGTATTTT
.	13	TRBJ1-1	TRBV12-3/TRBV12-4	.	CASSSRVGAEAFF	TGTGCCAGCAGCTCGAGGGTCGGCGCTGAAGCTTTCTTT
.	13	TRBJ1-2	TRBV6-4	.	CASSAEPNYGYTF	TGTGCCAGCAGTGCAGAGCCAAACTATGGCTACACCTTC
few	13	TRBJ1-5	TRBV2	.	CASSGQYNQPQHF	TGTGCCAGCAGTGGACAGTACAATCAGCCCCAGCATTTT
.	13	TRBJ2-7	TRBV14	TRBD1	CASSQRDRDEQYF	TGTGCCAGCAGCCAGAGAGACAGGGACGAGCAGTACTTC
.	16	TRBJ1-1	TRBV6-4	.	CASSAEFKDHGAEAFF	TGTGCCAGCAGTGCCGAATTCAAGGACCATGGGGCTGAAGCTTTCTTT
.	14	TRBJ1-1	TRBV24-1	.	CATRDNLLNTEAFF	TGTGCCACTAGGGACAACCTCTTGAACACTGAAGCTTTCTTT
.	13	TRBJ2-7	TRBV7-3	.	CASSYTQGYEQYF	TGTGCCAGCAGCTACACCCAGGGCTACGAGCAGTACTTC
.	15	TRBJ2-1	TRBV11-3	.	CASSPTAYSYNEQFF	TGTGCCAGCAGTCCGACAGCTTACTCCTACAATGAGCAGTTCTTC
.	14	TRBJ1-1	TRBV7-3	.	CASSLTPTNAEAFF	TGTGCCAGCAGCTTAACCCCCACTAACGCTGAAGCTTTCTTT
.	18	TRBJ1-1	TRBV3-1/TRBV3-2	TRBD1	CASSHDRDRGRKDTEAFF	TGTGCCAGCAGCCACGACCGGGACAGGGGGCGAAAGGACACTGAAGCTTTCTTT
.	15	TRBJ1-6	TRBV5-1	TRBD1	CASRSTGEKGSPLHF	TGCGCCAGCCGGTCGACAGGGGAGAAGGGATCACCCCTCCACTTT
few	13	TRBJ2-7	TRBV6-5	TRBD1	CASRSGQGYEQYF	TGTGCCAGCAGATCGGGACAGGGCTACGAGCAGTACTTC
.	12	TRBJ2-5	TRBV29-1	TRBD1	CSVVGDRSAQYF	TGCAGCGTTGTGGGGGACAGGTCGGCCCAGTACTTC
.	15	TRBJ2-4	TRBV11-3	.	CASSSPKIAKNIQYF	TGTGCCAGCAGCTCCCCTAAGATAGCCAAAAACATTCAGTACTTC
.	14	TRBJ1-3	TRBV30	.	CAWSQQSSGNTIYF	TGTGCCTGGAGTCAACAGAGCTCTGGAAACACCATATATTTT
.	14	TRBJ1-2	TRBV6-5	TRBD1	CASSYAGQGHGYTF	TGTGCCAGCAGTTACGCGGGACAGGGACATGGCTACACCTTC
.	16	TRBJ2-1	TRBV27	TRBD2	CASSPLLGGGADEQFF	TGTGCCAGCAGTCCGCTCTTGGGCGGGGGGGCCGATGAGCAGTTCTTC
.	14	TRBJ1-2	TRBV10-3	.	CAISAATGHYGYTF	TGTGCCATCAGTGCCGCGACGGGACATTATGGCTACACCTTC
.	14	TRBJ1-5	TRBV3-1/TRBV3-2	TRBD1	CASSPRTGNQPQHF	TGTGCCAGCAGCCCCCGGACAGGGAATCAGCCCCAGCATTTT
.	14	TRBJ1-1	TRBV6-6	.	CASSSTVSNTEAFF	TGTGCCAGCAGTTCGACAGTTTCGAACACTGAAGCTTTCTTT
.	15	TRBJ2-1	TRBV11-3	TRBD1	CASSLRDSSYNEQFF	TGTGCCAGCAGCTTAAGGGACAGTAGCTACAATGAGCAGTTCTTC
.	17	TRBJ2-3	TRBV24-1	.	CATSDQGFSVGTDTQYF	TGTGCCACCAGTGATCAGGGTTTTAGTGTTGGCACAGATACGCAGTATTTT
.	16	TRBJ2-2	TRBV3-1/TRBV3-2	TRBD1	CASSQGETGAGGELFF	TGTGCCAGCAGCCAAGGGGAGACAGGGGCAGGCGGGGAGCTGTTTTTT